Listed here are 8 T cell receptor beta chains from one sample, sequenced in a study of blood T cells in healthy people across ages. A sample-barcoded 5' primer and a J-beta primer mix were used in a second PCR of about 7 to 11 cycles. TCRdb itself ran the 5' RACE reads through MiXCR, one entry per CDR3 protein. The sample consists of 920,000 or so distinct CDR3 sequences, 40% to 45% of them appearing once. Sequencing input: blood. Every receptor here comes from a woman aged 60-70 years in good health.

The chain employs TRBV20-1 and TRBJ1-4; 8 nucleotides line up with TRBD1. Germline V lookup: CDR1 DFQATT, CDR2 SNEGSKA (reference sequence). The CDR3 consists of 13 residues. Trimming at V came to 3 bases and at J to 6 bases, leaving 3 bases not matched to a gene. Written as DNA, the CDR3 is TGCAGTGCTAGGGGACAGGCGGATGAAAAACTGTTTTTT. Encoded protein: CSARGQADEKLFF.

V is TRBV27 and J is TRBJ2-3; 8 positions agree with TRBD2. The trim removed 3 bases at V and 2 bases at J, leaving 7 bases unmatched. Germline V CDR1 and CDR2: MNHEY, SMNVEV (reference sequence). The CDR3 covers 16 residues. CDR3 coding DNA: TGTGCCAGCAGTTTTTCAGCGGGGGAGTACACAGATACGCAGTATTTT. Translated: CASSFSAGEYTDTQYF.

This clonotype was picked up a small number of times. The chain uses TRBV29-1 and TRBJ1-4; 9 positions match TRBD1. Germline trimming cut 7 bases from V and 13 bases from J; bases unmatched to any gene: 7. The CDR3 spans 11 residues. Germline CDR1 SQVTM, CDR2 ANQGSEA. The CDR3 here is CSGNQGQGLFF. CDR3 sequence (DNA): TGCAGCGGGAATCAGGGACAGGGACTGTTTTTT. The entire variable domain, with the rest obtained from reference TRBV29-1 and TRBJ1-4, is as follows: SAVISQKPSRDICQRGTSLTIQCQVDSQVTMMFWYRQQPGQSLTLIATANQGSEATYESGFVIDKFPISRPNLTFSTLTVSNMSPEDSSIYLCSGNQGQGLFFGSGTQLSVL.

The rearrangement links TRBV12-3 or TRBV12-4 to TRBJ1-2, with TRBD1 identical over 7 bases. This CDR3 contains 14 residues. V lost 0 bases to trimming and J lost 5 bases; unmatched junction nucleotides: 3. CDR3 DNA sequence: TGTGCCAGCAGTTTAGCCCGCAGGGGGTATGGCTACACCTTC. This gives the protein CASSLARRGYGYTF.

This clonotype was seen a handful of times. The chain recombines TRBV29-1 with TRBJ2-3; perhaps D is TRBD1 or TRBD2 (5 bases each). V gave up 6 bases and J gave up 5 bases, with 18 bases separating them. The V gene's germline CDR1 is SQVTM and CDR2 ANQGSEA. This CDR3 is 14 amino acids long. Written as DNA, the CDR3 is TGCAGCGTAGCTCCGGGGCCCGGTGGAGATACGCAGTATTTT. Encoded protein: CSVAPGPGGDTQYF.

This clonotype came up a few times. V gene TRBV15 combines with J gene TRBJ2-7; TRBD1 matches 7 bases. This CDR3 is built from 15 residues. After removal of 0 bases from V and 1 base from J, the junction contained 3 bases not matched to a gene. CDR1 is LNHNV, CDR2 YYDKDF, per germline (reference sequence). The CDR3 here is CATSREGQVSYEQYF. CDR3 in DNA: TGTGCCACCAGCAGAGAAGGACAGGTTTCCTACGAGCAGTACTTC. The entire variable domain, with the rest obtained from reference TRBV15 and TRBJ2-7, is as follows: DAMVIQNPRYQVTQFGKPVTLSCSQTLNHNVMYWYQQKSSQAPKLLFHYYDKDFNNEADTPDNFQSRRPNTSFCFLDIRSPGLGDTAMYLCATSREGQVSYEQYFGPGTRLTVT.

This chain connects TRBV6-1 to TRBJ2-5; the match to TRBD2 covers 7 bases. The CDR3 sequence is 15 residues long. Trimming cost V 6 bases and J 4 bases; bases outside gene matches: 11. Germline loops: CDR1 MNHNS, CDR2 SASEGT. CDR3 in DNA: TGTGCCAGCAGATCATTTACGGCGGGAGTAGAGACCCAGTACTTC. This codes for CASRSFTAGVETQYF.

The V gene is TRBV27, the J gene TRBJ2-7, with 7 bases fitting TRBD1. Per the germline V gene, CDR1 is MNHEY and CDR2 is SMNVEV (reference sequence). The CDR3 is 14 amino acids. After removal of 5 bases from V and 2 bases from J, the junction contained 6 bases not matched to a gene. The chain's CDR3 is CASSPLGQPYEQYF. CDR3 coding DNA: TGTGCCAGCAGTCCGCTGGGACAGCCCTACGAGCAGTACTTC.